The 14 T cell receptor beta chains below come from one sample, sequenced in a study of shared clonotypes between healthy human individuals. The data were produced by immunoSEQ multiplex PCR, yet TCRdb's version contains in-frame clones alone and is incomplete. The sample gives roughly 550,000 clones, 95% to 96% of which show up once; about 0.11% is in the top ten. Naivety among CD8 cells was defined by CD45RO negativity and positive CCR7 selection, thereby excluding terminally differentiated effector memory CD45RA+ cells. Sequenced input: naive CD8+ T cells sorted from blood. The receptors here all came from a woman aged 30 to 39 in good health.

The chain recombines TRBV28 with TRBJ1-4, with TRBD1 as a possible D gene (5 bases). The CDR3 is 15 residues long. Germline CDR1 and CDR2: MDHEN and SYDVKM. The germline V and J ends were trimmed by 1 base and 5 bases, with 11 bases remaining between them. CDR3 in DNA: TGTGCCAGCAGTTTATTGGGGCAGCCGAATGAAAAACTGTTTTTT. It translates to CASSLLGQPNEKLFF. Supplemented by reference TRBV28 and TRBJ1-4, the full variable domain reads DVKVTQSSRYLVKRTGEKVFLECVQDMDHENMFWYRQDPGLGLRLIYFSYDVKMKEKGDIPEGYSVSREKKERFSLILESASTNQTSMYLCASSLLGQPNEKLFFGSGTQLSVL.

V and J are TRBV15 and TRBJ2-3; D is undetermined. The V gene lost 3 bases and the J gene lost 2 bases, with 6 bases spanning the gap. The V gene's germline CDR1 is LNHNV and CDR2 YYDKDF (reference sequence). The CDR3 has 13 residues. The CDR3 bases are TGTGCCACCAGCAGTACCCTCACAGATACGCAGTATTTT. This sequence encodes CATSSTLTDTQYF.

The chain uses TRBV2 and TRBJ2-7; TRBD2 matches at 7 bases. The CDR3 runs to 12 residues. J was trimmed by 6 bases and V by 9 bases; bases with no gene match: 8. Germline CDR1 and CDR2: SNHLY and FYNNEI. In DNA, the CDR3 is TGTGCCAGTTACCAAGGGGAGGGCGAGCAGTACTTC. Protein product: CASYQGEGEQYF.

V gene TRBV2 combines with J gene TRBJ2-3, with D tentatively TRBD1 or TRBD2 (5 bases each). Germline-derived CDR1 and CDR2 are SNHLY and FYNNEI. The CDR3 has 15 residues. V gave up 5 bases and J gave up 2 bases, with 14 bases separating them. CDR3 protein: CASSSTGTPTDTQYF. The CDR3 nucleotides are TGTGCCAGCAGTTCCACCGGGACCCCCACAGATACGCAGTATTTT.

The rearrangement uses TRBV5-1 and TRBJ2-7, with 8 positions matching TRBD2. The J segment lost 7 bases and the V segment lost 2 bases, leaving 5 bases of the junction unmatched. The CDR3 is 13 amino acids. Germline lookup yields CDR1 SGHRS and CDR2 YFSETQ. CDR3 nucleotide sequence: TGCGCCAGCAGCTTAGCGGGAGCCCATGAGCAGTACTTC. Encoded protein: CASSLAGAHEQYF.

The rearrangement joins TRBV7-9 to TRBJ1-1; no definite D call. The germline V and J ends were trimmed by 0 bases and 6 bases, with 8 bases remaining between them. This CDR3 contains 13 residues. The germline V gene encodes CDR1 SEHNR and CDR2 FQNEAQ (reference sequence). In nucleotides, the CDR3 is TGTGCCAGCAGCTTAGCGGTATCGGCTGAAGCTTTCTTT. Translating gives CASSLAVSAEAFF.

CDR3 coding DNA: TGTGCCAGCAGCTTTCGGGACGTGAACACTGAAGCTTTCTTT. Its translation: CASSFRDVNTEAFF. V is TRBV13 and J is TRBJ1-1; TRBD1 is a possible D gene (5 bases). CDR1 PRHDT and CDR2 FYEKMQ come from the germline V gene (reference sequence). The CDR3 has 14 amino acids. V gave up 3 bases and J gave up 0 bases, with 8 bases separating them.

Remarks on this clone: The sample contains more than one DNA sequence encoding this CDR3. J is TRBJ1-3 and V is TRBV6-5; no clear D gene. The CDR3 length is 11 residues. Trimming left V 2 bases short and J 7 bases short, with 3 bases between. Germline V gives CDR1 MNHEY, CDR2 SVGAGI. CDR3 DNA sequence: TGTGCCAGCAGTTACGGGAACACCATATATTTT. Translated, it gives CASSYGNTIYF.

The gene calls are TRBV6-1 and TRBJ2-7; 12 bases are shared with TRBD2. This CDR3 is built from 19 residues. The V and J ends lost 2 bases and 0 bases, in that order; junction bases with no gene match: 11. CDR1 is MNHNS, CDR2 SASEGT, per germline. The CDR3 loop reads CASSEKGGLAGLNSYEQYF. The CDR3 nucleotides read TGTGCCAGCAGTGAAAAGGGGGGACTAGCGGGCCTAAACTCCTACGAGCAGTACTTC.

This rearrangement joins TRBV11-2 to TRBJ1-4, with 7 bases that match TRBD1. Germline values: CDR1 SGHAT, CDR2 FQNNGV. Losses at the gene ends were 0 bases for V and 1 base for J; bases not matched to a gene: 5. The CDR3 is 17 residues long. Here the CDR3 reads CASSLEAGGLTNEKLFF. DNA of the CDR3: TGTGCCAGCAGCTTAGAGGCAGGGGGTTTAACTAATGAAAAACTGTTTTTT. Filled out from reference TRBV11-2 and TRBJ1-4, the complete variable domain reads EAGVAQSPRYKIIEKRQSVAFWCNPISGHATLYWYQQILGQGPKLLIQFQNNGVVDDSQLPKDRFSAERLKGVDSTLKIQPAKLEDSAVYLCASSLEAGGLTNEKLFFGSGTQLSVL.

The gene calls are TRBV30 and TRBJ2-7; a weak D match, TRBD1 (5 bases). The length of the CDR3 is 16 residues. From germline, CDR1 is GTSNPN and CDR2 SVGIG (reference sequence). V lost 0 bases to trimming and J lost 5 bases, with 20 bases between them. CDR3 sequence reads: CAWSVGQGTMWDEQYF. The CDR3 nucleotides read TGTGCCTGGAGTGTAGGGCAGGGAACAATGTGGGACGAGCAGTACTTC.

The chain is built from TRBV5-1 and TRBJ2-5; 7 positions agree with TRBD2. The J call may be mistaken, given a closer DNA end match to TRBJ2-7. Germline V gives CDR1 SGHRS, CDR2 YFSETQ. This CDR3 spans 11 amino acids. CDR3 DNA: TGCGCCAGCGCTAGCGGCTACGAGCAGTACTTC. Amino acid sequence: CASASGYEQYF.

The rearrangement uses TRBV29-1 and TRBJ1-2; 10 bases map to TRBD1. J was trimmed by 4 bases and V by 4 bases; bases with no gene match: 9. The CDR3 runs to 15 residues. Germline values: CDR1 SQVTM, CDR2 ANQGSEA. The CDR3 DNA sequence: TGCAGCGTTGGCACCGGACAGGGGGAGATCTATGGCTACACCTTC. This translates into CSVGTGQGEIYGYTF.

The chain links TRBV28 to TRBJ2-6; maybe TRBD1 (6 bases). CDR1 is MDHEN and CDR2 is SYDVKM in the germline V gene. The V end lost 2 bases, the J end lost 1 base, and 18 bases lay between the germline ends. The CDR3 is made up of 19 amino acids. CDR3 in amino acids: CASSLPFPQTGSGANVLTF. CDR3 sequence (DNA): TGTGCCAGCAGTTTACCCTTCCCCCAAACAGGGTCTGGGGCCAACGTCCTGACTTTC.